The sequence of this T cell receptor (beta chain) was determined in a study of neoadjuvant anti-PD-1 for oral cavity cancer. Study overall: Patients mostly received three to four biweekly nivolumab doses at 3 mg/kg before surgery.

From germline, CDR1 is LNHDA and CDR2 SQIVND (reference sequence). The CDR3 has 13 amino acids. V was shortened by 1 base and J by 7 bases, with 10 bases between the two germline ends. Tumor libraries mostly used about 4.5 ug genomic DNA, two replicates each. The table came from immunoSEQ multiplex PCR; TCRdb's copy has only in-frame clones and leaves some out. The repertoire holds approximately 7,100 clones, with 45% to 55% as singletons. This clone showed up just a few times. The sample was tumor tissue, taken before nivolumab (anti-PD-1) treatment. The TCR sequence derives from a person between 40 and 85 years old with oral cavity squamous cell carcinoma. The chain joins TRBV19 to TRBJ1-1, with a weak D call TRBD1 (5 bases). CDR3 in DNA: TGTGCCAGTAGTATAGCGGCAGGGCGTGAAGCTTTCTTT. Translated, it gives CASSIAAGREAFF.